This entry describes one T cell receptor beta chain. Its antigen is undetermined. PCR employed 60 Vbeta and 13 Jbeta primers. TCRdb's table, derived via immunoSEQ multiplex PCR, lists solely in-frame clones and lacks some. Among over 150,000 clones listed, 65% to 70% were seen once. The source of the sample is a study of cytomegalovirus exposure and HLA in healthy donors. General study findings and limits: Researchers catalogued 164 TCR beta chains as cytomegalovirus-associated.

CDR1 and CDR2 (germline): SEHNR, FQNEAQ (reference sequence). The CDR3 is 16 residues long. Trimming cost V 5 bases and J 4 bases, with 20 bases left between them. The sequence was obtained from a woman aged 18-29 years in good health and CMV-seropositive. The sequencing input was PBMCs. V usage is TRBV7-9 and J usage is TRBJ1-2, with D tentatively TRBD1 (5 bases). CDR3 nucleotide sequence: TGTGCCAGCAGCCGGACGACACAGGACGGGTCCTATGGCTACACCTTC. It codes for CASSRTTQDGSYGYTF.